A single sample is the source of the 25 T cell receptor beta chains below, sequenced in a study of blood T cell repertoires in COVID-19. Method: immunoSEQ multiplex PCR; TCRdb's copy keeps in-frame clones and lacks some. The repertoire holds 300,000 or so clones, with roughly nine tenths as singletons. Sequencing was done on a sample of peripheral blood. Receptor source: a woman in her thirties with COVID-19, enrolled during active disease.

This rearrangement joins TRBV3-1 (or the pseudogene TRBV3-2) to TRBJ2-3, with TRBD1 as a possible D gene (5 bases). Germline values: CDR1 LGHDT, CDR2 YNNKEL (reference sequence). V was cut by 3 bases and J by 0 bases, with 7 bases left in between. This CDR3 region has 14 residues. DNA of the CDR3: TGTGCCAGCAGCCAGGACACCAGCACAGATACGCAGTATTTT. Its protein product is CASSQDTSTDTQYF.

The chain has TRBV5-1 and TRBJ2-3; 10 nucleotides agree with TRBD2. Trimming took 2 bases from V and 0 from J; bases not matched to a gene: 12. The germline CDR1 and CDR2 sequences are SGHRS and YFSETQ. The CDR3 totals 19 residues. CDR3 coding DNA: TGCGCCAGCAGCTTTAGAATGTTGTCTAGCGGGAGAAGCACAGATACGCAGTATTTT. It is translated as CASSFRMLSSGRSTDTQYF.

The CDR3 sequence is CASSPYRGIRVGGGMNTEAFF. CDR3 nucleotide sequence: TGTGCCAGCAGTCCATACAGGGGTATTCGGGTTGGCGGTGGGATGAACACTGAAGCTTTCTTT. The rearrangement links TRBV28 to TRBJ1-1; 7 positions agree with TRBD1. The ends lost 5 bases at V and 0 bases at J; junction bases unmatched: 24. Germline CDR1 and CDR2: MDHEN and SYDVKM. This CDR3 is 21 amino acids long.

This sequence joins TRBV19 and TRBJ1-5; D uncertain. Germline CDR1 and CDR2: LNHDA and SQIVND (reference sequence). The V and J ends lost 3 bases and 1 base respectively, with 22 bases between them. The CDR3 length is 19 residues. The CDR3 loop is CASSIGIAPDTLSNQPQHF. In nucleotides, the CDR3 is TGTGCCAGTAGTATTGGCATCGCCCCCGACACCCTAAGCAATCAGCCCCAGCATTTT. The entire variable domain, with the rest obtained from reference TRBV19 and TRBJ1-5, is as follows: DGGITQSPKYLFRKEGQNVTLSCEQNLNHDAMYWYRQDPGQGLRLIYYSQIVNDFQKGDIAEGYSVSREKKESFPLTVTSAQKNPTAFYLCASSIGIAPDTLSNQPQHFGDGTRLSIL.

The chain carries TRBV10-3 and TRBJ2-1; 16 bases are a match to TRBD2. The CDR3 consists of 17 residues. CDR1 and CDR2 from the germline V gene are ENHRY and SYGVKD. J gave up 7 bases and V 11 bases, and 14 bases lay outside the gene matches. The CDR3 here is CASKPGLAGGGENEQFF. The DNA for the CDR3 is TGTGCCTCGAAACCGGGACTAGCGGGAGGGGGGGAGAATGAGCAGTTCTTC.

This clone was observed a handful of times. This sequence joins TRBV7-9 and TRBJ1-2; no firm D call. Looked up from germline, CDR1 is SEHNR and CDR2 is FQNEAQ (reference sequence). The CDR3 is 11 residues long. V was trimmed by 2 bases and J by 8 bases, leaving 6 bases between them. CDR3 sequence (DNA): TGTGCCAGCAGCTTATGGGAGGGCTACACCTTC. It translates to CASSLWEGYTF.

The chain recombines TRBV20-1 with TRBJ1-1; 11 bases line up with TRBD1. The CDR3 loop spans 13 amino acids. Trimming at V came to 3 bases and at J to 4 bases, leaving 1 base not matched to a gene. The germline V gene encodes CDR1 DFQATT and CDR2 SNEGSKA (reference sequence). The CDR3 bases are TGCAGTGCTAGTGGGACAGGGGGCACTGAAGCTTTCTTT. It translates to CSASGTGGTEAFF.

The genes are TRBV24-1 and TRBJ1-1; D possibly corresponds to TRBD1 (6 bases). Germline V gene sequence: CDR1 KGHDR, CDR2 SFDVKD. The CDR3 extends over 13 amino acids. V gave up 7 bases and J gave up 2 bases, with 10 bases separating them. This CDR3 reads CATRNRENTEAFF. CDR3 coding DNA: TGTGCCACCAGGAACAGGGAAAACACTGAAGCTTTCTTT.

This chain links TRBV6-6 with TRBJ2-3, with 9 nucleotides matching TRBD1. Germline assignment: CDR1 MNHNY and CDR2 SVGAGI (reference sequence). V lost 0 bases to trimming and J lost 5 bases; unmatched junction nucleotides: 3. CDR3 length equals 15 residues. The CDR3 DNA reads TGTGCCAGCAGTTACTCTAAGGACAGGGGAGATACGCAGTATTTT. It codes for CASSYSKDRGDTQYF.

The rearrangement links TRBV25-1 to TRBJ1-4; D remains unclear. Trimming took off 3 bases at V and 0 bases at J, with 8 bases between the two ends. The CDR3 runs 15 residues. CDR1 MGHDK and CDR2 SYGVNS come from the germline V gene. The CDR3 DNA sequence: TGTGCCAGCAGTGACCACAGCCCAACTAATGAAAAACTGTTTTTT. The encoded protein is CASSDHSPTNEKLFF.

A few counts support this clone. The rearrangement joins TRBV5-1 to TRBJ1-2; TRBD1 is a possible D gene (6 bases). This CDR3 spans 15 amino acids. The germline V and J ends were trimmed by 1 base and 0 bases, with 10 bases remaining between them. CDR1 is SGHRS, CDR2 YFSETQ, per germline. The DNA for the CDR3 is TGCGCCAGCAGCTTGTCAGGGGCTACTAACTATGGCTACACCTTC. This encodes CASSLSGATNYGYTF.

This clone was seen a single time. The chain uses TRBV19 and TRBJ2-7; 8 bases map to TRBD1. The germline CDR1 and CDR2 sequences are LNHDA and SQIVND (reference sequence). This CDR3 is 16 amino acids long. V shed 6 bases, J shed 2 bases, and the junction held 12 bases outside the gene matches. The CDR3 is CASSPSGVQGAYEQYF. CDR3 bases: TGTGCCAGTAGCCCCTCTGGAGTACAGGGGGCCTACGAGCAGTACTTC.

This clone appeared a single time. The chain uses TRBV28 and TRBJ1-1; D is unresolved. V lost 6 bases, J lost 5 bases, and 7 bases lay in between. The germline V gene encodes CDR1 MDHEN and CDR2 SYDVKM. This CDR3 region has 11 residues. CDR3 residues: CASSRQTEAFF. The CDR3 nucleotides are TGTGCCAGCAGCCGTCAGACTGAAGCTTTCTTT.

V and J are TRBV7-2 and TRBJ2-7, with 7 bases fitting TRBD2. The CDR3 has 14 amino acids. Germline trimming cut 6 bases from V and 4 bases from J; bases unmatched to any gene: 9. CDR1 SGHTA and CDR2 FQGNSA come from the germline V gene. CDR3 sequence (DNA): TGTGCCAGCAGGCCCGGGACTACGATATACGAGCAGTACTTC. Translation gives CASRPGTTIYEQYF.

The chain employs TRBV28 and TRBJ1-1, with unresolved D. The CDR3 consists of 13 residues. Trimming pared 2 bases from V and 5 bases from J, leaving 9 bases between. Germline V CDR1 and CDR2: MDHEN, SYDVKM. The CDR3 is CASSLLSGTEAFF. The CDR3 nucleotides read TGTGCCAGCAGTTTACTCTCGGGGACTGAAGCTTTCTTT.

This chain joins TRBV15 and TRBJ1-6, with TRBD1 matching over 9 bases. Losses at the gene ends were 1 base for V and 7 bases for J; bases not matched to a gene: 8. There are 17 residues in the CDR3. Per germline, CDR1 LNHNV and CDR2 YYDKDF (reference sequence). The CDR3 protein is CATSRVFRQGGNSPLHF. For the CDR3, the DNA is TGTGCCACCAGCAGAGTATTTCGACAGGGGGGAAATTCACCCCTCCACTTT.

The rearrangement links TRBV5-1 to TRBJ1-1; 8 bases match TRBD1. The CDR3 runs to 17 residues. V was clipped by 5 bases and J by 0 bases; unmatched bases: 12. The V gene's germline CDR1 is SGHRS and CDR2 YFSETQ. This chain's CDR3 is CASSSNSQGAMNTEAFF. The CDR3 coding sequence is TGCGCCAGCAGTTCGAATTCGCAGGGGGCGATGAACACTGAAGCTTTCTTT. The full variable domain, its missing parts supplied by reference TRBV5-1 and TRBJ1-1, is KAGVTQTPRYLIKTRGQQVTLSCSPISGHRSVSWYQQTPGQGLQFLFEYFSETQRNKGNFPGRFSGRQFSNSRSEMNVSTLELGDSALYLCASSSNSQGAMNTEAFFGQGTRLTVV.

This chain joins TRBV28 and TRBJ2-7; 8 bases line up with TRBD1. V shed 7 bases and J 7 bases; nucleotides not matched to a gene: 18. CDR3 size: 16 residues. Germline V gives CDR1 MDHEN, CDR2 SYDVKM. The CDR3 protein is CASILSGAGGRGEQYF. As DNA, the CDR3 is TGTGCCAGCATCCTTAGTGGGGCAGGGGGCCGGGGAGAGCAGTACTTC.

The rearrangement joins TRBV3-1 (or the pseudogene TRBV3-2) to TRBJ1-5; 8 bases align to TRBD1. Germline trimming cut 6 bases from V and 1 base from J; bases unmatched to any gene: 5. The germline gives CDR1 LGHDT, CDR2 YNNKEL (reference sequence). The CDR3 runs to 15 residues. The CDR3: CASSKDRDSNQPQHF. In DNA, the CDR3 is TGTGCCAGCAGTAAGGACAGGGACAGCAATCAGCCCCAGCATTTT.

This chain uses TRBV3-1 (or the pseudogene TRBV3-2) with TRBJ1-2; the D gene is possibly TRBD1 (5 bases). Per the germline V gene, CDR1 is LGHDT and CDR2 is YNNKEL (reference sequence). Trimming pared 5 bases from V and 7 bases from J, leaving 17 bases between. CDR3 length equals 14 residues. The DNA of the CDR3 is TGTGCCAGCAGCACAGGACACCCAGGCGGTGGCTACACCTTC. It is translated as CASSTGHPGGGYTF.

The chain has TRBV15 and TRBJ2-7; tentative D call: TRBD2 (6 bases). The CDR3 is 14 amino acids. Germline V gene sequence: CDR1 LNHNV, CDR2 YYDKDF (reference sequence). V gave up 3 bases and J gave up 2 bases, with 11 bases separating them. The CDR3 nucleotides are TGTGCCACCAGCAGCCTAGCGACCCCCTACGAGCAGTACTTC. Translating gives CATSSLATPYEQYF.

The V call is TRBV29-1, the J call TRBJ1-1; tentatively, D is TRBD1 (5 bases). The germline gives CDR1 SQVTM, CDR2 ANQGSEA. Trimming shortened V by 5 bases and J by 3 bases, and 13 bases separated the two germline ends. The CDR3 consists of 13 residues. CDR3 DNA: TGCAGCGTTTCGGGGGGATTCGACACTGAAGCTTTCTTT. It yields the protein CSVSGGFDTEAFF.

This chain links TRBV2 with TRBJ1-4; possible D gene TRBD1, 6 bases. The V gene's germline CDR1 is SNHLY and CDR2 FYNNEI. The CDR3 runs 15 residues. The V and J ends lost 6 bases and 7 bases respectively, with 18 bases between them. Here the CDR3 DNA reads TGTGCCAGCAGAAGACAGGCAATAGGGGGTGAAAAACTGTTTTTT. Its translation: CASRRQAIGGEKLFF.

This clone came up a few times. The chain joins TRBV11-3 to TRBJ2-3, with 7 nucleotides matching TRBD2. V was clipped by 4 bases and J by 2 bases; unmatched bases: 3. Germline CDR1 is SGHNT and CDR2 is YENEEA. The CDR3 covers 14 residues. CDR3 nucleotides: TGTGCCAGCAGCTGGGGACTATCCACAGATACGCAGTATTTT. Translated: CASSWGLSTDTQYF.

The CDR3 region is CASSYVGTGYAFF. DNA for the CDR3: TGTGCCAGCAGTTACGTAGGGACAGGGTACGCTTTCTTT. V usage is TRBV6-5 and J usage is TRBJ1-1; 9 nucleotides line up with TRBD1. From germline, CDR1 is MNHEY and CDR2 SVGAGI. The CDR3 is 13 residues long. V gave up 2 bases and J gave up 11 bases; unmatched junction bases: 6.